This record covers a single T cell receptor (beta chain). Its antigen is undetermined. These data originate in a study of cytomegalovirus exposure and HLA in healthy donors. V lost 6 bases to trimming and J lost 4 bases, with 12 bases between them. Germline CDR1 WSHSY, CDR2 SAAADI. This CDR3 has 13 amino acids. Vbeta (60) and Jbeta (13) primers were used in the PCR. The repertoire was sequenced with immunoSEQ multiplex PCR; TCRdb's copy has only in-frame clones and lacks some. The repertoire holds 150,000 or so clones, roughly 74% seen once, with roughly 2.8% in the top ten. Study conclusions and caveats: Previously analyzed data showed that most TCR beta V segments were productive at a frequency of about 90% or about 30%. Several of the most significant clusters appeared, in a later analysis, to be linked to common viral pathogens.

This TCR derives from a man between 18 and 35 years old in good health and CMV-seronegative. The sample taken for sequencing was PBMCs. The chain employs TRBV10-2 and TRBJ2-5; possibly TRBD1 or TRBD2 for D (5 bases each). In DNA form, the CDR3 reads TGCGCCAGCAGCGAGGGGCCGAGAGAGACCCAGTACTTC. It specifies CASSEGPRETQYF.